Below, one T cell receptor (beta chain) is given with its context. Its antigen remains unknown. The TCR beta CDR3 regions underwent amplification using RNA transcripts as the source. The TCR CDR3 first-round RT-PCR relied on the HTBI primer set. TCRdb redid the calling of the multiplex PCR reads with MiXCR, one entry per CDR3 protein. The sample lists 500,000 to 600,000 distinct CDR3 sequences, approximately 15% seen once, with about 20% in the top ten. The sample is drawn from a study of T cells in Graves' hyperthyroidism and ophthalmopathy. Notes on the study in general: The model anticipated ophthalmopathy a median around six months pre-onset. In the blood, most expanded thyroid clonotypes above 0.001 appeared as well.

The ends were cut back, 7 bases at V and 3 bases at J, with 15 bases in the middle. Looked up from germline, CDR1 is MNHNS and CDR2 is SASEGT. The CDR3 contains 15 residues. Specimen: blood. The sequence came from a woman under 30 with Graves' hyperthyroidism. The J gene is TRBJ2-2, the V gene TRBV6-1; D gene uncertain. The CDR3 bases are TGTGCCAGCATCACCCACTTATTGGACACCGGGGAGCTGTTTTTT. Amino acids: CASITHLLDTGELFF.